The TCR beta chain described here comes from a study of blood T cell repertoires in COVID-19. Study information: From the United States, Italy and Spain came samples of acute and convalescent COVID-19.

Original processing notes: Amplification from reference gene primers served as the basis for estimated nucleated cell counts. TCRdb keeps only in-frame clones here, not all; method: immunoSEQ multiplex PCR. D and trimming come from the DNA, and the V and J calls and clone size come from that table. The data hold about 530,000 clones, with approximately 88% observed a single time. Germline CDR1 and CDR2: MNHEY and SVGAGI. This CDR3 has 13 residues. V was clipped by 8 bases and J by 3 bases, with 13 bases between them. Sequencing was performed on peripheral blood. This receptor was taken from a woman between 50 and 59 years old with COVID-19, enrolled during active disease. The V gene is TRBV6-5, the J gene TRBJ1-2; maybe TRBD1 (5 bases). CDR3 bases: TGTGCCAGCTCGGGCGCAGGGCACTATGGCTACACCTTC. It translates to CASSGAGHYGYTF.